These 25 T cell receptor beta chains came from one sample sequenced in a study of OX40 agonist ivuxolimab in advanced cancers. The data were produced by immunoSEQ multiplex PCR, yet TCRdb's version contains in-frame clones alone and is incomplete. This sample carries 25,000 to 35,000 clones, 84% of them seen once, and the ten largest clones take about a sixth. The sample here was CD4+ or CD8+ T cells sorted from blood, taken in a trial of the OX40 agonist ivuxolimab. These receptors were collected from an adult with an advanced solid tumor such as melanoma, head and neck, liver or kidney cancer.

The rearrangement uses TRBV6-5 and TRBJ1-2; 7 bases are a match to TRBD1. CDR1 is MNHEY, CDR2 SVGAGI, per germline. Germline trimming cut 6 bases from V and 3 bases from J; bases unmatched to any gene: 10. This CDR3 is 15 amino acids long. This CDR3 reads CASSTDRDRDYGYTF. The CDR3 DNA sequence: TGTGCCAGCAGCACCGACAGGGATAGAGACTATGGCTACACCTTC.

V and J are TRBV11-3 and TRBJ1-5, with D possibly being TRBD1 (5 bases). Trimming cost V 1 base and J 7 bases, with 14 bases left between them. Per the germline V gene, CDR1 is SGHNT and CDR2 is YENEEA. This CDR3 has 15 residues. The CDR3 reads CASSLAARVRQPQHF. Written as DNA, the CDR3 is TGTGCCAGCAGCTTAGCGGCCAGGGTGAGGCAGCCCCAGCATTTT.

The chain couples TRBV28 to TRBJ1-5, with D uncertain. Germline CDR1 is MDHEN and CDR2 is SYDVKM. There are 15 residues in the CDR3. Trimming took off 7 bases at V and 6 bases at J, with 19 bases between the two ends. Here the CDR3 reads CASTQGREGRQPQHF. The CDR3 bases are TGTGCCAGCACTCAAGGTCGGGAAGGGCGTCAGCCCCAGCATTTT.

The chain has TRBV19 and TRBJ1-2; D gene unclear. CDR3 length: 13 residues. Germline V gene sequence: CDR1 LNHDA, CDR2 SQIVND (reference sequence). V gave up 5 bases and J gave up 5 bases, with 12 bases separating them. The CDR3 DNA is TGTGCCAGTAGTGAGTCAGGAGAGTATGGCTACACCTTC. Translated, it gives CASSESGEYGYTF.

Written as DNA, the CDR3 is TGTGCCAGCAGATCGAGAGGGGATGGTGCCAATCAGCCCCAGCATTTT. Residues: CASRSRGDGANQPQHF. V gene TRBV5-8 combines with J gene TRBJ1-5, with TRBD1 as a possible D gene (5 bases). CDR1 is SGHTS, CDR2 YDEGEE, per germline. The V end was cut by 5 bases, the J end by 3 bases, with 18 bases between. CDR3 size: 16 residues.

The rearrangement links TRBV27 to TRBJ2-5, with 13 bases fitting TRBD2. Germline CDR1 is MNHEY and CDR2 is SMNVEV (reference sequence). Trimming took 7 bases from V and 4 from J; bases not matched to a gene: 3. This CDR3 is 14 amino acids long. CDR3 amino acids: CASKGLAGAETQYF. The CDR3 nucleotides are TGTGCCAGCAAAGGACTAGCGGGAGCAGAGACCCAGTACTTC.

Here the CDR3 DNA reads TGTGCCAGTAGTATTCGACAGGGCAATCAGCCCCAGCATTTT. Amino acid sequence: CASSIRQGNQPQHF. V is TRBV19 and J is TRBJ1-5; a weak D match, TRBD1 (6 bases). This CDR3 has 14 amino acids. V lost 3 bases and J 2 bases, leaving 8 bases between the germline ends. CDR1 LNHDA and CDR2 SQIVND come from the germline V gene (reference sequence).

By proportion, this clone is medium-sized. The rearrangement joins TRBV27 to TRBJ2-1; D is possibly TRBD2 (6 bases). V gave up 5 bases and J gave up 4 bases, with 12 bases separating them. CDR1 MNHEY and CDR2 SMNVEV come from the germline V gene (reference sequence). There are 14 residues in the CDR3. CDR3 in DNA: TGTGCCAGCAGTCCAGCGGGCTCGTACAATGAGCAGTTCTTC. Translated: CASSPAGSYNEQFF.

The gene calls are TRBV13 and TRBJ1-6; D is unresolved. Germline loops: CDR1 PRHDT, CDR2 FYEKMQ (reference sequence). CDR3 length equals 14 residues. The V end lost 5 bases, the J end lost 8 bases, and 13 bases lay between the germline ends. The CDR3, as DNA: TGTGCCAGCAGCGGCGCGGGAAAAGATTCACCCCTCCACTTT. Translating it yields CASSGAGKDSPLHF.

CDR3 amino acids: CASSDSESGEQYF. The CDR3 nucleotides read TGTGCCAGCAGTGACTCAGAGTCCGGGGAGCAGTACTTC. The chain carries TRBV6-4 and TRBJ2-7, with unresolved D. V shed 0 bases and J shed 7 bases, with 10 bases lying between them. The CDR3 is 13 amino acids. Germline V gives CDR1 MRHNA, CDR2 SNTAGT.

J is TRBJ1-2 and V is TRBV2; D perhaps matches TRBD1 (5 bases). CDR1 and CDR2 (germline): SNHLY, FYNNEI. The CDR3 has 14 amino acids. V was clipped by 5 bases and J by 4 bases, with 14 bases between them. The CDR3 is CASSPRQKTYGYTF. The CDR3 DNA reads TGTGCCAGCAGTCCCCGACAGAAAACCTATGGCTACACCTTC.

The J gene is TRBJ1-4, the V gene TRBV7-9; 7 bases line up with TRBD1. Trimming cost V 1 base and J 1 base; bases outside gene matches: 0. Germline values: CDR1 SEHNR, CDR2 FQNEAQ (reference sequence). The CDR3 runs to 15 residues. This chain's CDR3 is CASSLDRGTNEKLFF. DNA for the CDR3: TGTGCCAGCAGCTTAGACAGGGGAACTAATGAAAAACTGTTTTTT.

This chain connects TRBV11-2 to TRBJ2-5; 9 bases map to TRBD2. This CDR3 is 14 amino acids long. Germline CDR1 SGHAT, CDR2 FQNNGV. The junction had 4 bases not matched to a gene; V was cut back by 3 bases and J by 5 bases. The CDR3 coding sequence is TGTGCCAGCAGCTTGGGCGGGGGGGTCGAGACCCAGTACTTC. This gives the protein CASSLGGGVETQYF.

The chain employs TRBV7-6 and TRBJ2-2, with D perhaps matching TRBD1 or TRBD2 (5 bases each). The CDR3 covers 15 residues. V was trimmed by 6 bases and J by 6 bases, leaving 17 bases between them. The V gene's germline CDR1 is SGHVS and CDR2 FNYEAQ. CDR3 nucleotides: TGTGCCAGCAGTCTTAACATCGGGGACGCCGGGGAGCTGTTTTTT. Translating it yields CASSLNIGDAGELFF. Supplemented by reference TRBV7-6 and TRBJ2-2, the full variable domain reads GAGVSQSPRYKVTKRGQDVALRCDPISGHVSLYWYRQALGQGPEFLTYFNYEAQQDKSGLPNDRFSAERPEGSISTLTIQRTEQRDSAMYRCASSLNIGDAGELFFGEGSRLTVL.

The rearrangement joins TRBV30 to TRBJ2-3; 7 bases agree with TRBD2. V shed 3 bases and J 1 base; nucleotides not matched to a gene: 4. The germline gives CDR1 GTSNPN, CDR2 SVGIG (reference sequence). The CDR3 extends over 14 amino acids. In DNA, the CDR3 is TGTGCCTGGAGCTGGGGGAGGGGCACAGATACGCAGTATTTT. Protein: CAWSWGRGTDTQYF.

V and J are TRBV7-6 and TRBJ2-5; D is undetermined. The CDR3 covers 15 residues. CDR1 SGHVS and CDR2 FNYEAQ come from the germline V gene. V was cut by 0 bases and J by 1 base, with 9 bases left in between. The chain's CDR3 is CASSLAFSSQETQYF. CDR3 coding DNA: TGTGCCAGCAGCTTAGCTTTTAGCAGCCAAGAGACCCAGTACTTC.

The CDR3 coding sequence is TGTGCCAGCAGTTTCGCGTATAGCAATCAGCCCCAGCATTTT. It translates to CASSFAYSNQPQHF. The chain combines TRBV28 with TRBJ1-5, with no clear D. Per the germline V gene, CDR1 is MDHEN and CDR2 is SYDVKM. The CDR3 loop spans 14 amino acids. V was cut by 3 bases and J by 0 bases, with 6 bases left in between.

The J gene is TRBJ1-1, the V gene TRBV19; no clear D. The germline V gene encodes CDR1 LNHDA and CDR2 SQIVND (reference sequence). Between the trimmed V and J ends, which lost 5 bases and 0 bases, there was a span of 13 bases. The CDR3 spans 15 residues. Here the CDR3 DNA reads TGTGCCAGTAGTCCTCCGGGAAGGGTGAACACTGAAGCTTTCTTT. Encoded protein: CASSPPGRVNTEAFF.

V gene TRBV12-5 combines with J gene TRBJ1-2, with D perhaps TRBD1 (5 bases). Germline V gene sequence: CDR1 LGHNT, CDR2 FRNRAP. V lost 1 base and J 4 bases, leaving 28 bases between the germline ends. This CDR3 is 20 amino acids long. The CDR3 DNA reads TGTGCTAGTGGTTTGGAAAGGGAGGGAATCGCGACAGAGCAAATCTATGGCTACACCTTC. Residues: CASGLEREGIATEQIYGYTF.

The chain carries TRBV7-7 and TRBJ2-2; D possibly corresponds to TRBD1 (6 bases). Germline V lookup: CDR1 SSHAT, CDR2 FNYEAQ (reference sequence). There are 15 residues in the CDR3. The germline V and J ends were trimmed by 7 bases and 4 bases, with 16 bases remaining between them. The CDR3 protein is CASTQSGRGTGELFF. For the CDR3, the DNA is TGTGCCAGCACCCAGTCGGGCAGGGGCACCGGGGAGCTGTTTTTT. Full variable domain (rest looked up from reference TRBV7-7 and TRBJ2-2): GAGVSQSPRYKVTKRGQDVTLRCDPISSHATLYWYQQALGQGPEFLTYFNYEAQPDKSGLPSDRFSAERPEGSISTLTIQRTEQRDSAMYRCASTQSGRGTGELFFGEGSRLTVL.

The CDR3 spells CASSPPGTVEAFF. CDR3 bases: TGTGCCAGCAGCCCTCCCGGGACAGTTGAAGCTTTCTTT. The rearrangement uses TRBV14 and TRBJ1-1, with TRBD1 matching 7 bases. The V gene's germline CDR1 is SGHDN and CDR2 FVKESK. This CDR3 spans 13 amino acids. The V segment lost 4 bases and the J segment 7 bases; nucleotides outside the gene matches: 6.

The chain has TRBV6-5 and TRBJ1-1; maybe TRBD1 (5 bases). There are 13 residues in the CDR3. Trimming shortened V by 6 bases and J by 5 bases, and 13 bases separated the two germline ends. CDR1 and CDR2 from the germline V gene are MNHEY and SVGAGI. CDR3: CASRWTGGTEAFF. In DNA, the CDR3 is TGTGCCAGCAGGTGGACGGGGGGTACTGAAGCTTTCTTT.

V is TRBV13 and J is TRBJ2-7; the D call may be TRBD1 or TRBD2 (7 bases each). Germline-derived CDR1 and CDR2 are PRHDT and FYEKMQ (reference sequence). The length of the CDR3 is 15 residues. The ends were cut back, 0 bases at V and 1 base at J, with 10 bases in the middle. The CDR3: CASSLGRGGSYEQYF. Written as DNA, the CDR3 is TGTGCCAGCAGCTTAGGCAGGGGGGGGTCCTACGAGCAGTACTTC.

The chain's CDR3 is CASSLGMGNRAETQYF. As DNA, the CDR3 is TGTGCCAGCAGCTTGGGCATGGGGAATAGGGCAGAGACCCAGTACTTC. This sequence joins TRBV5-4 and TRBJ2-5; D not certain. The ends were cut back, 0 bases at V and 4 bases at J, with 16 bases in the middle. This CDR3 comprises 16 residues. Per germline, CDR1 SGHNT and CDR2 YYREEE (reference sequence).

In this sample, this clone turned up once. The gene calls are TRBV2 and TRBJ2-5; D uncertain. The J call may not be correct, given that the DNA end is closer to TRBJ2-7. The CDR3 loop spans 14 amino acids. Germline V gene data show CDR1 as SNHLY and CDR2 as FYNNEI. CDR3 sequence reads: CAMSEVSSSYEQYF. CDR3 sequence (DNA): TGTGCCATGTCTGAAGTCTCCAGCTCCTACGAGCAGTACTTC.